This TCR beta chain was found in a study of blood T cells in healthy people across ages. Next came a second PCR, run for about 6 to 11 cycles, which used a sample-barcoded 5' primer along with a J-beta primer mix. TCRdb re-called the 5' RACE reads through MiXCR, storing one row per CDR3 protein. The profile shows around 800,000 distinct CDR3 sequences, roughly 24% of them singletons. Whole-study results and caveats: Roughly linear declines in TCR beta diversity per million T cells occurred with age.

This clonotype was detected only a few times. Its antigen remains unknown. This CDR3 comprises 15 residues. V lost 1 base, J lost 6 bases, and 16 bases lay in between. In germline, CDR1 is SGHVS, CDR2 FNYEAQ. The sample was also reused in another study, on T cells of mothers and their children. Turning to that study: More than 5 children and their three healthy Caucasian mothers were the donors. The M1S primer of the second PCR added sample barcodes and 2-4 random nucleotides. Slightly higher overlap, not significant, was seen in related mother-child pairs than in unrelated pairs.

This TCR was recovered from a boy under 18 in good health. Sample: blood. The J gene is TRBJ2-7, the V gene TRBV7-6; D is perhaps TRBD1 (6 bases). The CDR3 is CASSLEVQGLTEQYF. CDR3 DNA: TGTGCCAGCAGCTTAGAGGTACAGGGCCTCACCGAGCAGTACTTC.